Following are 16 T cell receptor beta chains from one sample sequenced in a study of cytotoxic CD8 clonotypes in ibrutinib-treated CLL. Assay: immunoSEQ multiplex PCR; the TCRdb copy retains only in-frame clones and omits some. The table shows around 92,000 clones, with more than 70% occurring only once. The sequencing here drew on PBMCs, taken after 24 months of ibrutinib treatment. These receptors all stem from a human donor with chronic lymphocytic leukemia.

This chain uses TRBV6-6 with TRBJ1-3, with a weak D call TRBD1 (6 bases). Germline V CDR1 and CDR2: MNHNY, SVGAGI (reference sequence). V was trimmed by 2 bases and J by 1 base, leaving 9 bases between them. CDR3 length equals 15 residues. This chain's CDR3 is CASSYLQGSGNTIYF. In nucleotides, the CDR3 is TGTGCCAGCAGTTACCTACAGGGATCTGGAAACACCATATATTTT.

V usage is TRBV9 and J usage is TRBJ2-3, with no clear D. CDR1 is SGDLS and CDR2 is YYNGEE in the germline V gene. CDR3 length: 12 residues. Trimming cost V 3 bases and J 6 bases, with 8 bases left between them. CDR3 loop: CASSGTIDTQYF. The DNA for the CDR3 is TGTGCCAGCAGCGGGACGATCGATACGCAGTATTTT.

The chain links TRBV6-6 to TRBJ1-2, with a tentative D call TRBD1 (5 bases). The CDR3 loop spans 13 amino acids. Germline CDR1 is MNHNY and CDR2 is SVGAGI (reference sequence). V dropped 4 bases and J dropped 8 bases, with 14 bases sitting between them. The CDR3 region has the DNA TGTGCCAGCAGTTCAACTGGGGGAAGCGGCTACACCTTC. Translated, it gives CASSSTGGSGYTF.

The V call is TRBV27, the J call TRBJ2-5; D is ambiguous. The V end was cut by 5 bases, the J end by 5 bases, with 3 bases between. Per the germline V gene, CDR1 is MNHEY and CDR2 is SMNVEV (reference sequence). The CDR3 runs 10 residues. CDR3 sequence reads: CASSGETQYF. CDR3 DNA: TGTGCCAGCAGTGGCGAGACCCAGTACTTC.

The chain joins TRBV19 to TRBJ2-6, with 10 bases fitting TRBD2. In germline, CDR1 is LNHDA, CDR2 SQIVND (reference sequence). The length of the CDR3 is 18 residues. The trim removed 7 bases at V and 4 bases at J, leaving 13 bases unmatched. This CDR3 reads CASTQIGLAGAGANVLTF. The DNA of the CDR3 is TGTGCCAGTACCCAGATCGGCCTAGCGGGAGCGGGGGCCAACGTCCTGACTTTC.

The chain combines TRBV15 with TRBJ2-7; D might be TRBD1 (5 bases). Trimming took 5 bases from V and 0 from J, leaving 8 bases between them. The germline CDR1 and CDR2 sequences are LNHNV and YYDKDF (reference sequence). The CDR3 length is 13 residues. CDR3: CATSGDSSYEQYF. Here the CDR3 DNA reads TGTGCCACCAGCGGCGACAGCTCCTACGAGCAGTACTTC. Full variable domain (remainder filled in from reference TRBV15 and TRBJ2-7): DAMVIQNPRYQVTQFGKPVTLSCSQTLNHNVMYWYQQKSSQAPKLLFHYYDKDFNNEADTPDNFQSRRPNTSFCFLDIRSPGLGDTAMYLCATSGDSSYEQYFGPGTRLTVT.

The chain links TRBV6-5 to TRBJ1-6, with TRBD1 matching over 7 bases. CDR1 and CDR2 from the germline V gene are MNHEY and SVGAGI. J gave up 5 bases and V 3 bases, and 4 bases lay outside the gene matches. The CDR3 extends over 15 amino acids. CDR3 region: CASSYYGTDNSPLHF. CDR3 DNA: TGTGCCAGCAGTTATTACGGGACAGATAATTCACCCCTCCACTTT.

The CDR3 DNA follows: TGTGCCAGCAGCGTAGCCTACCCCACCGGGGAGCTGTTTTTT. Its translation: CASSVAYPTGELFF. The chain links TRBV9 to TRBJ2-2, with D uncertain. The CDR3 length is 14 residues. The germline CDR1 and CDR2 sequences are SGDLS and YYNGEE. The ends were cut back, 0 bases at V and 4 bases at J, with 7 bases in the middle.

The chain uses TRBV11-3 and TRBJ2-1, with 14 nucleotides matching TRBD2. The germline CDR1 and CDR2 sequences are SGHNT and YENEEA. J lost 7 bases, V lost 5 bases, and 10 bases had no gene match. The CDR3 is 17 residues long. The CDR3 DNA sequence: TGTGCCAGCAGCCCAAACAGGGGACTAGCGGGAGTAAATGAGCAGTTCTTC. It specifies CASSPNRGLAGVNEQFF.

This clone has a handful of counts. The gene calls are TRBV28 and TRBJ1-6, with 9 bases fitting TRBD1. The CDR3 extends over 16 amino acids. From germline, CDR1 is MDHEN and CDR2 SYDVKM. Germline trimming cut 7 bases from V and 7 bases from J; bases unmatched to any gene: 11. The CDR3, as DNA: TGTGCCAGCACCTCATGGGGACAGGGTCGAAATTCACCCCTCCACTTT. Residues: CASTSWGQGRNSPLHF.

J is TRBJ1-1 and V is TRBV10-3; 9 nucleotides line up with TRBD1. The V and J ends lost 8 bases and 2 bases, in that order; junction bases with no gene match: 6. The CDR3 is made up of 14 amino acids. The germline CDR1 and CDR2 sequences are ENHRY and SYGVKD. CDR3 in DNA: TGTGCCATCGCAACAGGGGGCTTCAACACTGAAGCTTTCTTT. Translation: CAIATGGFNTEAFF.

This clone came up a few times. The chain has TRBV6-6 and TRBJ1-5; 11 positions agree with TRBD1. The CDR3 covers 16 residues. J gave up 6 bases and V 0 bases, and 4 bases lay outside the gene matches. Germline-derived CDR1 and CDR2 are MNHNY and SVGAGI (reference sequence). CDR3 residues: CASSYSGTGGVQPQHF. CDR3 coding DNA: TGTGCCAGCAGTTACTCAGGGACAGGGGGAGTTCAGCCCCAGCATTTT.

The V call is TRBV29-1, the J call TRBJ1-1; D gene unclear. V dropped 6 bases and J dropped 1 base, with 12 bases sitting between them. The germline CDR1 and CDR2 sequences are SQVTM and ANQGSEA. This CDR3 is built from 13 residues. The CDR3 bases are TGCAGCGTCCCCGGTGGACGGAACACTGAAGCTTTCTTT. This translates into CSVPGGRNTEAFF. Looking up the rest from reference TRBV29-1 and TRBJ1-1 gives the full variable domain: SAVISQKPSRDICQRGTSLTIQCQVDSQVTMMFWYRQQPGQSLTLIATANQGSEATYESGFVIDKFPISRPNLTFSTLTVSNMSPEDSSIYLCSVPGGRNTEAFFGQGTRLTVV.

The V and J genes are TRBV5-6 and TRBJ2-5; no clear D gene. V was shortened by 0 bases and J by 6 bases, with 9 bases between the two germline ends. Germline CDR1 and CDR2: SGHDT and YYEEEE. The CDR3 is 13 amino acids. Here the CDR3 DNA reads TGTGCCAGCAGCTTGGGAAGGGTGAAGACCCAGTACTTC. Translating gives CASSLGRVKTQYF.

The V and J genes are TRBV29-1 and TRBJ2-5; no reliable D call. The CDR3 consists of 13 residues. V shed 4 bases and J shed 2 bases, with 11 bases lying between them. Germline V CDR1 and CDR2: SQVTM, ANQGSEA. The CDR3 here is CSVAVSFQETQYF. The CDR3 nucleotides are TGCAGCGTTGCTGTGTCGTTTCAAGAGACCCAGTACTTC.

The V gene is TRBV28, the J gene TRBJ2-7; maybe TRBD1 (6 bases). Between the trimmed V and J ends, which lost 6 bases and 0 bases, there was a span of 9 bases. The CDR3 sequence is 13 residues long. Germline CDR1 and CDR2: MDHEN and SYDVKM. The CDR3 spells CASSPDSSYEQYF. DNA of the CDR3: TGTGCCAGCAGCCCGGACAGCTCCTACGAGCAGTACTTC.